Below, 2 T cell receptor beta chains from the same sample are listed, as sequenced in a study of monozygotic twins with inflammatory bowel disease. Each CDR3 protein gets one entry in TCRdb, which reprocessed the 5' RACE reads and gives no DNA. The listing records fewer than 450,000 distinct CDR3 sequences. The sample was blood. The receptor source for this set is a human donor with ulcerative colitis or Crohn's disease, or a healthy co-twin of an affected twin (not recorded which).

This chain joins TRBV7-2 and TRBJ2-5; the D gene TCRdb calls, TRBD1, cannot be checked with no DNA. The germline gives CDR1 SGHTA, CDR2 FQGNSA. This CDR3 is 15 amino acids long. The CDR3 loop reads CASSYDRGLGETQYF.

The genes are TRBV5-5 and TRBJ1-6. The CDR3 covers 13 residues. Germline assignment: CDR1 SGHKS and CDR2 YYEKEE (reference sequence). The CDR3 loop is CASSSTGFGPLHF.